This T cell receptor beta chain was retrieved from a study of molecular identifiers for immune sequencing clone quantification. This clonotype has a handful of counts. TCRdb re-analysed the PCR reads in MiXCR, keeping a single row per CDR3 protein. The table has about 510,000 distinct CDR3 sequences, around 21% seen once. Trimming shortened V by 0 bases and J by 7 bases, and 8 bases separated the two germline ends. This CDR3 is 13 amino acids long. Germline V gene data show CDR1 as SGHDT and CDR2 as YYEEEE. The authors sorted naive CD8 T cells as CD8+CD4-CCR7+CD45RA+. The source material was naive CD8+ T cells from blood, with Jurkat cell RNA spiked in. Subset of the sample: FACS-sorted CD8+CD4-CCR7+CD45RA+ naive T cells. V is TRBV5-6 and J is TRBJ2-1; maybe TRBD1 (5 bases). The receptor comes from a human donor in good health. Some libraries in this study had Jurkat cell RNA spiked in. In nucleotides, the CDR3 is TGTGCCAGCAGCTTGGGGGGCTGGAATGAGCAGTTCTTC. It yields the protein CASSLGGWNEQFF. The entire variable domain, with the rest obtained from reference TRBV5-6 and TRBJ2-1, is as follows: DAGVTQSPTHLIKTRGQQVTLRCSPKSGHDTVSWYQQALGQGPQFIFQYYEEEERQRGNFPDRFSGHQFPNYSSELNVNALLLGDSALYLCASSLGGWNEQFFGPGTRLTVL.